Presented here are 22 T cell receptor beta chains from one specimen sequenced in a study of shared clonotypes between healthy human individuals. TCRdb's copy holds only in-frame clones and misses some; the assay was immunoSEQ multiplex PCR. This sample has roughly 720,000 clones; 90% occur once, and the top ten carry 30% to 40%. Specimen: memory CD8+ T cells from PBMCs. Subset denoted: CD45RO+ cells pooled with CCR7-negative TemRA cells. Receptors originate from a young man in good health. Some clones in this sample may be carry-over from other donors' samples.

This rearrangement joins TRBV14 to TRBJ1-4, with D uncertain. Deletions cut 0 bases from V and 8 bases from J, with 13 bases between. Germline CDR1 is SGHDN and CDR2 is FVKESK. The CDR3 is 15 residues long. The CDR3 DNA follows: TGTGCCAGCAGCCAAGAGTACGGCCGGGGAGAAAAACTGTTTTTT. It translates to CASSQEYGRGEKLFF.

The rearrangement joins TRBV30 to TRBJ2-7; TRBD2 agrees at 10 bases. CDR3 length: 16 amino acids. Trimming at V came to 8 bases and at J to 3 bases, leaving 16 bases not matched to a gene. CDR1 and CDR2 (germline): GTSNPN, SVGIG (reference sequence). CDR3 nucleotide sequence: TGTGCCGTAGACAGTGCCCGGACTAGCGGAATCTACGAGCAGTACTTC. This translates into CAVDSARTSGIYEQYF.

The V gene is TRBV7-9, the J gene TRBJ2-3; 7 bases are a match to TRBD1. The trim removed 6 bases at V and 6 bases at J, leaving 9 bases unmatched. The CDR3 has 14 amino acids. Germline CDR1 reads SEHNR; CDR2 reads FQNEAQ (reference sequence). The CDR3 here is CASRRTGVLDTQYF. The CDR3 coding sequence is TGTGCCAGCAGACGTACAGGGGTCCTTGATACGCAGTATTTT.

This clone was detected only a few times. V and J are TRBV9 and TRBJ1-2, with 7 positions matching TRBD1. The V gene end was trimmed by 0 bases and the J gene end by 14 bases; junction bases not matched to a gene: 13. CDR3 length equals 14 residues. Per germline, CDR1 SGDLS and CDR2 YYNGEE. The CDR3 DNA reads TGTGCCAGCAGCGTAGGTGGGACAGAAGCAACTGCGACCTTC. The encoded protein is CASSVGGTEATATF.

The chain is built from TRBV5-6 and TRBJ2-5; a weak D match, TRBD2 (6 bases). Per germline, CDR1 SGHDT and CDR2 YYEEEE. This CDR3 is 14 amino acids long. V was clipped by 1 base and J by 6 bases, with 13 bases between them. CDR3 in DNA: TGTGCCAGCAGCTTGCTGGAGGGTGAACAGACCCAGTACTTC. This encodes CASSLLEGEQTQYF.

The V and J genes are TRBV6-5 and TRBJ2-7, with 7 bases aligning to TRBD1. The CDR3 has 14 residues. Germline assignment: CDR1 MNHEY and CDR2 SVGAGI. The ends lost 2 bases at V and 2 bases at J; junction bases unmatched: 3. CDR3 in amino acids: CASSYDGTAYEQYF. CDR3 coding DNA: TGTGCCAGCAGTTACGACGGGACAGCCTACGAGCAGTACTTC.

CDR3 bases: TGTGCCAGCAGCTCCCGACAAGAGTCGGACGATACGCAGTATTTT. Translation: CASSSRQESDDTQYF. The chain recombines TRBV13 with TRBJ2-3; D gene ambiguous. V lost 4 bases to trimming and J lost 6 bases, with 17 bases between them. The CDR3 spans 15 residues. Per the germline V gene, CDR1 is PRHDT and CDR2 is FYEKMQ (reference sequence).

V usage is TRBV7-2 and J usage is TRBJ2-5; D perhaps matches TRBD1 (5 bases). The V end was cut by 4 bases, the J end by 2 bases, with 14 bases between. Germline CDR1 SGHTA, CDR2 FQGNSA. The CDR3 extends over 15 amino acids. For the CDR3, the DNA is TGTGCCAGCAGCTATCAGGGATTAGGTCAAGAGACCCAGTACTTC. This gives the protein CASSYQGLGQETQYF.

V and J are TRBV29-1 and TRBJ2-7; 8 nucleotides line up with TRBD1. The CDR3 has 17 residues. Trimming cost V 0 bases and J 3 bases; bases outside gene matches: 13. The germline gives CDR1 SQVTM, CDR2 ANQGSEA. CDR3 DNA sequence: TGCAGCGTTGAAGATCCATTTCATCCCACAGGGGGCTACGAGCAGTACTTC. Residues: CSVEDPFHPTGGYEQYF.

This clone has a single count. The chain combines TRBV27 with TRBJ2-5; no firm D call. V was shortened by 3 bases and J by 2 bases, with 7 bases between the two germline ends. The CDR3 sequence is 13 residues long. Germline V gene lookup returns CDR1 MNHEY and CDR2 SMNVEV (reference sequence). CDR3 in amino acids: CASSLTPQETQYF. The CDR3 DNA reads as TGTGCCAGCAGTTTGACCCCGCAAGAGACCCAGTACTTC.

DNA for the CDR3: TGTGCCAGTAGCCACTTACTACAGGGGTCTCAGAGGACTGAAGCTTTCTTT. It translates to CASSHLLQGSQRTEAFF. The chain recombines TRBV19 with TRBJ1-1; 7 nucleotides line up with TRBD1. Germline loops: CDR1 LNHDA, CDR2 SQIVND (reference sequence). The CDR3 length is 17 residues. Germline trimming cut 6 bases from V and 5 bases from J; bases unmatched to any gene: 18.

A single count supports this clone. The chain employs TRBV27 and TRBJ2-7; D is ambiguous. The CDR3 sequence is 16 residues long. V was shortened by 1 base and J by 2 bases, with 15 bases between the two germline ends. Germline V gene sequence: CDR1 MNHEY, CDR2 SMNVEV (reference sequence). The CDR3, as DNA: TGTGCCAGCAGTTTATATGGGTTTAAGGCTACCTACGAGCAGTACTTC. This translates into CASSLYGFKATYEQYF.

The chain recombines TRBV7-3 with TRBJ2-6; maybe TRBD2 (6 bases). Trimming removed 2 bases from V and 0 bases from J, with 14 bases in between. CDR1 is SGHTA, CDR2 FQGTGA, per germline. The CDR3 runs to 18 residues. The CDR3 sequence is CASSLSPGGASGANVLTF. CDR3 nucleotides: TGTGCCAGCAGCTTATCCCCCGGCGGGGCCTCTGGGGCCAACGTCCTGACTTTC.

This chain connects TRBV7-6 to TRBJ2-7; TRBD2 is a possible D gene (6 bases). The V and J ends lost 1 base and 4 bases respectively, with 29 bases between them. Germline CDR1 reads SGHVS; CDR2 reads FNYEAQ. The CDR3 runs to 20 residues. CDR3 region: CASSLVGPRADGTLTYEQYF. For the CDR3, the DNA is TGTGCCAGCAGCTTAGTCGGTCCCAGGGCCGACGGGACTCTTACTTACGAGCAGTACTTC.

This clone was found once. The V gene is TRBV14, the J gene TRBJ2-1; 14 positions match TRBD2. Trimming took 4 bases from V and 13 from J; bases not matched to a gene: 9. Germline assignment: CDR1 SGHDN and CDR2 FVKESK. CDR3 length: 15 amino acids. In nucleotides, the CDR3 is TGTGCCAGCAGCCTTCAGGGACTAGCGGGAGTAGATCAGTTCTTC. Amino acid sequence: CASSLQGLAGVDQFF.

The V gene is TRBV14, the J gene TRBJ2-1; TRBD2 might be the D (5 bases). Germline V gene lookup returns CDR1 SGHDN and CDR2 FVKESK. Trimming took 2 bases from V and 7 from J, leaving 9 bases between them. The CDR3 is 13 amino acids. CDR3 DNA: TGTGCCAGCAGCCAATTTGGCGGGAATGAGCAGTTCTTC. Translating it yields CASSQFGGNEQFF.

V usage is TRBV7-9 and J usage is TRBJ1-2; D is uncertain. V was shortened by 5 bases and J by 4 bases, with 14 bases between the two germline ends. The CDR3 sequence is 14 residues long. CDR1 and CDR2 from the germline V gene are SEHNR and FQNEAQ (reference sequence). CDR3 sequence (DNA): TGTGCCAGCAGCCTGGGCTCCGTGGGCTATGGCTACACCTTC. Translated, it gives CASSLGSVGYGYTF.

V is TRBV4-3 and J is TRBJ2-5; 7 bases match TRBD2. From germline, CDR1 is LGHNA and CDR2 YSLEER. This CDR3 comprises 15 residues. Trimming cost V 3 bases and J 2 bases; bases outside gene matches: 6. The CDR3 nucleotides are TGCGCCAGCAGCCAGTTACTAGCGAATCAAGAGACCCAGTACTTC. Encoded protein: CASSQLLANQETQYF.

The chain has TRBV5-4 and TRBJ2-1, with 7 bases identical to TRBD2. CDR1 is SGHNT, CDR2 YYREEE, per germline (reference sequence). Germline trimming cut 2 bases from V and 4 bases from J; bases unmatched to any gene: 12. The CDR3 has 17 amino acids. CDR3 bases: TGTGCCAGCAGCTTCGCGCGGGAGAGTTTCACGTACAATGAGCAGTTCTTC. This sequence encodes CASSFARESFTYNEQFF. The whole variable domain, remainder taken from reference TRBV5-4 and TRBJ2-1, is ETGVTQSPTHLIKTRGQQVTLRCSSQSGHNTVSWYQQALGQGPQFIFQYYREEENGRGNFPPRFSGLQFPNYSSELNVNALELDDSALYLCASSFARESFTYNEQFFGPGTRLTVL.

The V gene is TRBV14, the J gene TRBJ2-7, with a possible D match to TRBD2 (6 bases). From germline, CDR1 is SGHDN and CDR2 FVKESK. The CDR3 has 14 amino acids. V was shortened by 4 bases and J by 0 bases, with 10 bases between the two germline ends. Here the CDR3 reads CASSLGRVSYEQYF. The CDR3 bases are TGTGCCAGCAGCCTCGGGAGAGTCTCCTACGAGCAGTACTTC.

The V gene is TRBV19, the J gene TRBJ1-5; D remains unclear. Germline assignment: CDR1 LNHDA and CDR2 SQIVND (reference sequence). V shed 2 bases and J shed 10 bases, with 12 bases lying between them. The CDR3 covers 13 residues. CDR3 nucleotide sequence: TGTGCCAGTAGTATAATTAAGGGCTCCCCCCAGCATTTT. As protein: CASSIIKGSPQHF.

The CDR3 sequence: CASSLLGQTYEQYF. CDR3 nucleotides: TGTGCCAGCAGCTTATTGGGACAGACCTACGAGCAGTACTTC. The genes are TRBV7-7 and TRBJ2-7; 7 bases map to TRBD1. The germline gives CDR1 SSHAT, CDR2 FNYEAQ (reference sequence). The CDR3 contains 14 residues. V was clipped by 2 bases and J by 2 bases; unmatched bases: 3.